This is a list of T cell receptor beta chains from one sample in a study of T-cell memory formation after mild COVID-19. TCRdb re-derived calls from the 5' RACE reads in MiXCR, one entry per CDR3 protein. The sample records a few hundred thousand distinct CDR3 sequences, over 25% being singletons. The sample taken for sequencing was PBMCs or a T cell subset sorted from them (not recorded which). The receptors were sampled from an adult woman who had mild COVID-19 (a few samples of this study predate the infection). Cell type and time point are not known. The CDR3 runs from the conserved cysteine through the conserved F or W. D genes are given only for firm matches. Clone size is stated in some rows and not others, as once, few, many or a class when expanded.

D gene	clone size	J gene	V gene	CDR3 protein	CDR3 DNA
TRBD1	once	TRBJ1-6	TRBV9	CASSVEEGARNSPLHF	TGTGCCAGCAGCGTAGAGGAGGGGGCGAGAAATTCACCCCTCCACTTT
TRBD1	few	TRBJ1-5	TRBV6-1	CASRPGQGVQPQHF	TGTGCCAGCAGGCCGGGACAGGGGGTTCAGCCCCAGCATTTT
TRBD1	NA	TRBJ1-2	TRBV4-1	CASSGGTGVSYGYTF	TGCGCCAGCAGCGGAGGTACAGGGGTGAGCTATGGCTACACCTTC
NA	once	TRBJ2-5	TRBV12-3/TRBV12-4	CASSFSLAAGTQYF	TGTGCCAGCAGTTTCAGTTTAGCGGCGGGGACCCAGTACTTC
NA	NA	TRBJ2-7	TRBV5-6	CASSLGTTNYEQYF	TGTGCCAGCAGCTTGGGGACAACTAACTACGAGCAGTACTTC
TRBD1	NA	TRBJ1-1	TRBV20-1	CSGSRGRLNTEAFF	TGCAGTGGGAGCAGGGGGCGCTTGAACACTGAAGCTTTCTTT
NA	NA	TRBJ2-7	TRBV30	CAWNRVSSSEQYF	TGTGCCTGGAACCGGGTCTCCTCCTCCGAGCAGTACTTC
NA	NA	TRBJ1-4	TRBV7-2	CASSYAGVNNEKLFF	TGTGCCAGCAGCTATGCAGGGGTGAATAATGAAAAACTGTTTTTT
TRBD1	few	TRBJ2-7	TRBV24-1	CATSDTGTGGYEQYF	TGTGCCACCAGTGACACCGGGACAGGGGGCTACGAGCAGTACTTC
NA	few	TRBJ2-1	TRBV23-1	CASSQGVGCNEQFF	TGCGCCAGCAGTCAAGGGGTCGGTTGCAATGAGCAGTTCTTC
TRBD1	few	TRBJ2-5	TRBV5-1	CASSVTGTGQETQYF	TGCGCCAGCAGTGTTACCGGGACAGGGCAAGAGACCCAGTACTTC
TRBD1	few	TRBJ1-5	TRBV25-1	CASSEPNRGPQHF	TGTGCCAGCAGTGAACCTAACAGGGGCCCCCAGCATTTT
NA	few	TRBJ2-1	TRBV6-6	CASSYSIGLLNLEQFF	TGTGCCAGCAGTTACTCGATCGGTTTACTAAACCTAGAGCAGTTCTTC
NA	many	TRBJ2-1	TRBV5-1	CASSLTAGQINEQFF	TGCGCCAGCAGCTTGACCGCGGGACAGATAAATGAGCAGTTCTTC
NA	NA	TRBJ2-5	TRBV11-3	CASSPHRGQETQYF	TGTGCCAGCAGCCCGCACCGGGGCCAAGAGACCCAGTACTTC
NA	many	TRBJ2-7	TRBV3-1	CASSQAAGSSYEQYF	TGTGCCAGCAGCCAAGCGGCGGGGAGCTCCTACGAGCAGTACTTC
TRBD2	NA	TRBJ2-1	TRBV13	CASSSTSGRANEQFF	TGTGCCAGCAGCAGTACTAGCGGGAGGGCCAATGAGCAGTTCTTC
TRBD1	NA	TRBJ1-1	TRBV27	CASSLGTGLEAFF	TGTGCCAGCAGTTTGGGGACAGGGCTTGAAGCTTTCTTT
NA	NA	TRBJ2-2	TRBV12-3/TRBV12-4	CASSQGHTGELFF	TGTGCCAGCAGTCAAGGGCACACCGGGGAGCTGTTTTTT
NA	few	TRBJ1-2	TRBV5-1	CASSLGDGGPNYGYTF	TGCGCCAGCAGCTTGGGAGACGGGGGACCTAACTATGGCTACACCTTC
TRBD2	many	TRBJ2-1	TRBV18	CASSLAGGTYNEQFF	TGTGCCAGCTCTTTAGCGGGAGGTACCTACAATGAGCAGTTCTTC
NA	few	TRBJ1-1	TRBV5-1	CASSPYYLNTEAFF	TGCGCCAGCAGCCCATACTATTTGAACACTGAAGCTTTCTTT
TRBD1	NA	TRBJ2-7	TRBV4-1	CASSQVGVIGTGYYEQYF	TGCGCCAGCAGCCAAGTAGGCGTAATTGGGACAGGGTACTACGAGCAGTACTTC
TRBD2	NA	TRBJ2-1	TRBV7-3	CASSSAGLAGTRNEQFF	TGTGCCAGCAGCTCCGCGGGGCTAGCGGGGACGCGGAATGAGCAGTTCTTC
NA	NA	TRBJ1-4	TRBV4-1	CASLSGEGEKLFF	TGCGCCAGTCTCTCAGGGGAGGGTGAAAAACTGTTTTTT
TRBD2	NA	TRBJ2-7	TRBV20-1	CSALRGGRYEQYF	TGCAGTGCTCTACGGGGGGGCCGCTACGAGCAGTACTTC
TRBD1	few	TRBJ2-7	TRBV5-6	CASSFTLRGHDEQYF	TGTGCCAGCAGCTTCACTCTCAGGGGGCACGACGAGCAGTACTTC
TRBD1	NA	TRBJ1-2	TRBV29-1	CSAASGTGALGYGYTF	TGCAGCGCTGCCTCCGGGACAGGGGCCCTGGGCTATGGCTACACCTTC
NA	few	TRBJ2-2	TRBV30	CAWAGQMNTGELFF	TGTGCCTGGGCGGGACAAATGAACACCGGGGAGCTGTTTTTT
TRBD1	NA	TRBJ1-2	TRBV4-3	CASSQDSQGGLYGYTF	TGCGCCAGCAGCCAAGATAGTCAGGGGGGACTCTATGGCTACACCTTC
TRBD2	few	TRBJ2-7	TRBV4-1	CASSFGLAGSRYEQYF	TGCGCCAGCAGCTTCGGACTAGCGGGGTCCCGCTACGAGCAGTACTTC
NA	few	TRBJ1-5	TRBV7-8	CAGGGGSQPQHF	TGTGCCGGCGGGGGGGGATCCCAGCCCCAGCATTTT
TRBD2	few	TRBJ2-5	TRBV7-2	CASSKGLAGAETQYF	TGTGCCAGCAGCAAGGGACTAGCGGGAGCGGAGACCCAGTACTTC
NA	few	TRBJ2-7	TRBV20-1	CSARSKEDYGMWQYF	TGCAGTGCTAGAAGTAAGGAGGACTATGGGATGTGGCAGTACTTC
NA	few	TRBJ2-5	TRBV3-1	CASSQDVAGETQYF	TGTGCCAGCAGCCAAGATGTGGCGGGGGAGACCCAGTACTTC
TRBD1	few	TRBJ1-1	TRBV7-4	CASSRVGDRGPTEAFF	TGTGCCAGCAGCCGCGTGGGGGACAGGGGGCCCACTGAAGCTTTCTTT
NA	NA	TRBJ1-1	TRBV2	CASSSLQSNTEAFF	TGTGCCAGCAGCTCGCTCCAATCGAACACTGAAGCTTTCTTT
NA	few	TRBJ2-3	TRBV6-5	CASTSTRRATGDTQYF	TGTGCCAGCACCTCGACCCGCAGGGCCACCGGGGATACGCAGTATTTT
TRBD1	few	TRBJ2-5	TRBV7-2	CASSTPGTEQETQYF	TGTGCCAGCAGCACGCCCGGGACAGAGCAAGAGACCCAGTACTTC
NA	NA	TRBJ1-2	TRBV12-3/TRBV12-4	CASSARQNYGYTF	TGTGCCAGCAGTGCTAGACAAAACTATGGCTACACCTTC
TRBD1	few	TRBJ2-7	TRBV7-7	CASSPGTGGWNEQYF	TGTGCTAGCAGCCCCGGGACAGGGGGCTGGAACGAGCAGTACTTC
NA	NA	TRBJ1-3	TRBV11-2	CASSLGIGSGNTIYF	TGTGCCAGCAGCTTAGGAATAGGGTCTGGAAACACCATATATTTT
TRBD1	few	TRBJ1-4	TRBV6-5	CASRTTGTGGPANEKLFF	TGTGCCAGCAGAACGACCGGGACAGGGGGCCCTGCTAATGAAAAACTGTTTTTT
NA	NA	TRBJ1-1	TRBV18	CASSPRREGEAFF	TGTGCCAGCTCACCGCGAAGAGAGGGAGAAGCTTTCTTT
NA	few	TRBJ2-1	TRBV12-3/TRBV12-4	CASRPSGNEQFF	TGTGCCAGCAGGCCCTCGGGCAATGAGCAGTTCTTC
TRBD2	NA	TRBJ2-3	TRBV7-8	CASSLEGLASGRTDTQYF	TGTGCCAGCAGCTTAGAAGGTTTGGCTAGCGGGCGCACAGATACGCAGTATTTT
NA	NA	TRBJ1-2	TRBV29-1	CSVVIAGYGYTF	TGCAGCGTTGTCATTGCTGGCTATGGCTACACCTTC
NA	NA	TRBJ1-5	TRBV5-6	CASSYGGWEPQHF	TGTGCCAGCAGCTATGGGGGTTGGGAGCCCCAGCATTTT
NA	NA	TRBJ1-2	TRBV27	CASSPRGRAYGYTF	TGTGCCAGCAGTCCGAGGGGGAGGGCCTATGGCTACACCTTC
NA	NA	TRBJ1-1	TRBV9	CASSPPGGQAFF	TGTGCCAGCAGCCCCCCGGGAGGCCAGGCTTTCTTT
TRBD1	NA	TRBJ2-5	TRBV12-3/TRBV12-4	CASRGGTGEQETQYF	TGTGCCAGCAGGGGAGGGACAGGGGAACAAGAGACCCAGTACTTC
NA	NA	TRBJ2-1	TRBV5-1	CASSLRGTQNEQFF	TGCGCCAGCAGCTTGCGAGGCACCCAAAATGAGCAGTTCTTC
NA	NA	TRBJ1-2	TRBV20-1	CSARDPSSYGYTF	TGCAGTGCTAGAGATCCATCGAGCTATGGCTACACCTTC
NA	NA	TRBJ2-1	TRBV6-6	CASSYSIVSSVSSYNEQFF	TGTGCCAGCAGTTACTCGATTGTTTCATCCGTGAGCTCCTACAATGAGCAGTTCTTC
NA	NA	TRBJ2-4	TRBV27	CASSLLGWQNIQYF	TGTGCCAGCAGTTTACTAGGGTGGCAAAACATTCAGTACTTC